These 19 T cell receptor beta chains were sequenced from one sample in a study of beta chain features in type 1 diabetes. The authors reverse transcribed all of the isolated RNA, so sequencing captured expressed TCRB transcripts. Sequencing used immunoSEQ multiplex PCR; TCRdb keeps in-frame clones, though not all of them. The sample consists of tens of thousands of clones, roughly a third of them appearing once. Material for sequencing was stem cell memory CD4+ T cells from blood. These receptors came from a woman aged 18-29 years in good health.

This clone was picked up a small number of times. The chain has TRBV29-1 and TRBJ1-3; D is unclear. Germline CDR1 reads SQVTM; CDR2 reads ANQGSEA. Between the trimmed V and J ends, which lost 6 bases and 4 bases, there was a span of 10 bases. The CDR3 extends over 12 amino acids. The CDR3 sequence is CSVTFPGNTIYF. The CDR3 nucleotides read TGCAGCGTGACTTTTCCGGGAAACACCATATATTTT.

On this clone itself: This CDR3 is also generated by other DNA sequences in the sample. The gene calls are TRBV5-1 and TRBJ1-4; 7 bases are a match to TRBD1. Trimming at V came to 0 bases and at J to 6 bases, leaving 2 bases not matched to a gene. Germline V gene data show CDR1 as SGHRS and CDR2 as YFSETQ. CDR3 length equals 14 residues. In DNA form, the CDR3 reads TGCGCCAGCAGCTTGGGCACAGGGGATGAAAAACTGTTTTTT. Its translation is CASSLGTGDEKLFF.

The V and J genes are TRBV9 and TRBJ2-3; the match to TRBD2 covers 7 bases. The length of the CDR3 is 14 residues. Trimming at V came to 1 base and at J to 6 bases, leaving 5 bases not matched to a gene. Germline CDR1 is SGDLS and CDR2 is YYNGEE. The CDR3 sequence: CASSVTTSVDTQYF. The CDR3 region has the DNA TGTGCCAGCAGCGTAACCACTAGCGTGGATACGCAGTATTTT. The full variable domain, in which reference TRBV9 and TRBJ2-3 provide the parts outside the CDR3, is DSGVTQTPKHLITATGQRVTLRCSPRSGDLSVYWYQQSLDQGLQFLIQYYNGEERAKGNILERFSAQQFPDLHSELNLSSLELGDSALYFCASSVTTSVDTQYFGPGTRLTVL.

In its sample, this clone was seen a few times. The chain combines TRBV14 with TRBJ2-1, with D hard to call. With 5 bases removed from V and 8 bases from J, the gap between germline ends came to 16 bases. From germline, CDR1 is SGHDN and CDR2 FVKESK. This CDR3 is built from 14 residues. The CDR3 spells CASSIRIYGDEQFF. The CDR3 DNA reads as TGTGCCAGCAGCATCCGAATATATGGAGATGAGCAGTTCTTC.

In its sample, this clone was seen a few times. The chain is built from TRBV7-6 and TRBJ1-1; 7 bases agree with TRBD1. The CDR3 loop spans 15 amino acids. CDR1 and CDR2 (germline): SGHVS, FNYEAQ. Trimming took 5 bases from V and 1 from J; bases not matched to a gene: 7. The CDR3 sequence is CASSLQGDQNTEAFF. The CDR3 nucleotides read TGTGCCAGCAGCCTCCAGGGGGACCAGAACACTGAAGCTTTCTTT.

The chain is built from TRBV9 and TRBJ1-1; perhaps TRBD1 as D (6 bases). In germline, CDR1 is SGDLS, CDR2 YYNGEE. CDR3 size: 13 residues. V was trimmed by 0 bases and J by 10 bases, leaving 13 bases between them. CDR3 nucleotides: TGTGCCAGCAGCGTAGAGGATACAGGGAGAGCTTTCTTT. This encodes CASSVEDTGRAFF.

This chain joins TRBV6-1 and TRBJ1-5; D might be TRBD1 (5 bases). CDR3 length: 13 amino acids. CDR1 and CDR2 (germline): MNHNS, SASEGT. The germline V and J ends were trimmed by 3 bases and 3 bases, with 6 bases remaining between them. This CDR3 is CASSDRDNQPQHF. The CDR3 region has the DNA TGTGCCAGCAGTGACAGGGACAATCAGCCCCAGCATTTT.

This clone occurred a few times. The rearrangement joins TRBV30 to TRBJ2-5; 7 nucleotides match TRBD2. This CDR3 is 12 amino acids long. CDR1 is GTSNPN and CDR2 is SVGIG in the germline V gene (reference sequence). The V gene end was trimmed by 5 bases and the J gene end by 4 bases; junction bases not matched to a gene: 4. CDR3 in DNA: TGTGCCTGGGGAGCGGGACGAGAGACCCAGTACTTC. Its protein is CAWGAGRETQYF.

This clone has a handful of counts. The chain uses TRBV7-3 and TRBJ2-1; the match to TRBD2 covers 8 bases. The CDR3 is 17 residues long. The ends lost 2 bases at V and 3 bases at J; junction bases unmatched: 9. The germline CDR1 and CDR2 sequences are SGHTA and FQGTGA. CDR3 sequence: CASSLGRTSSIYNEQFF. The CDR3 DNA reads as TGTGCCAGCAGCTTAGGGAGGACTAGCTCGATCTACAATGAGCAGTTCTTC.

This clone was recorded a few times. V usage is TRBV6-5 and J usage is TRBJ2-7; TRBD1 matches 9 bases. From germline, CDR1 is MNHEY and CDR2 SVGAGI. This CDR3 comprises 15 residues. V was clipped by 0 bases and J by 2 bases; unmatched bases: 2. The CDR3 bases are TGTGCCAGCAGTTACTCGGGACAGGGACCCTACGAGCAGTACTTC. It specifies CASSYSGQGPYEQYF.

The J gene is TRBJ2-6, the V gene TRBV6-1; D is uncertain. Trimming took 4 bases from V and 0 from J, leaving 10 bases between them. The CDR3 covers 16 residues. Germline V gene sequence: CDR1 MNHNS, CDR2 SASEGT. The CDR3 nucleotides read TGTGCCAGCAGTGTCTTTCCAGGCTCTGGGGCCAACGTCCTGACTTTC. The encoded protein is CASSVFPGSGANVLTF.

This clone was observed a handful of times. This chain connects TRBV11-2 to TRBJ1-5; TRBD1 agrees at 7 bases. The CDR3 runs 14 residues. Per germline, CDR1 SGHAT and CDR2 FQNNGV. The J segment lost 5 bases and the V segment lost 5 bases, leaving 6 bases of the junction unmatched. CDR3 in DNA: TGTGCCAGCAGCCCGTTAACAGGGGATCAGCCCCAGCATTTT. This translates into CASSPLTGDQPQHF.

The chain employs TRBV5-1 and TRBJ2-2, with D possibly TRBD1 on 5 matching bases. Trimming left V 4 bases short and J 2 bases short, with 15 bases between. Germline CDR1 reads SGHRS; CDR2 reads YFSETQ. CDR3 length: 16 residues. CDR3 coding DNA: TGCGCCAGCAGCGTCCAATGGGGCGGTAACACCGGGGAGCTGTTTTTT. As protein: CASSVQWGGNTGELFF.

V and J are TRBV29-1 and TRBJ1-1, with TRBD1 as a possible D gene (5 bases). The length of the CDR3 is 13 residues. Germline-derived CDR1 and CDR2 are SQVTM and ANQGSEA. Trimming took 4 bases from V and 2 from J, leaving 11 bases between them. CDR3 amino acids: CSVVGQGNTEAFF. CDR3 sequence (DNA): TGCAGCGTTGTCGGGCAGGGAAACACTGAAGCTTTCTTT.

The sample holds a few counts of this clone. The rearrangement joins TRBV30 to TRBJ1-1; TRBD1 matches at 7 bases. The CDR3 loop spans 11 amino acids. V was pared by 2 bases and J by 9 bases, with 3 bases of the junction left unmatched. Germline CDR1 and CDR2: GTSNPN and SVGIG (reference sequence). The CDR3 region is CAWSPDRQAFF. The CDR3 DNA sequence: TGTGCCTGGAGTCCGGACAGGCAAGCTTTCTTT.

The gene calls are TRBV6-6 and TRBJ2-2; TRBD1 matches at 7 bases. The CDR3 consists of 15 residues. V shed 6 bases, J shed 6 bases, and the junction held 10 bases outside the gene matches. Germline loops: CDR1 MNHNY, CDR2 SVGAGI (reference sequence). CDR3 DNA: TGTGCCAGCAGGGATCCTCACAGGGGCGCCGGGGAGCTGTTTTTT. This sequence encodes CASRDPHRGAGELFF.

CDR3 in amino acids: CASSLSGLSSYEQYF. CDR3 in DNA: TGTGCCAGCTCACTGTCAGGCTTAAGCTCCTACGAGCAGTACTTC. The chain recombines TRBV18 with TRBJ2-7; D remains ambiguous. V was pared by 4 bases and J by 0 bases, with 13 bases between. The CDR3 has 15 residues. Germline CDR1 KGHSH, CDR2 LQKENI. Supplemented by reference TRBV18 and TRBJ2-7, the full variable domain reads NAGVMQNPRHLVRRRGQEARLRCSPMKGHSHVYWYRQLPEEGLKFMVYLQKENIIDESGMPKERFSAEFPKEGPSILRIQQVVRGDSAAYFCASSLSGLSSYEQYFGPGTRLTVT.

The chain couples TRBV5-1 to TRBJ2-3; D is perhaps TRBD2 (5 bases). V lost 1 base and J lost 2, with 8 bases in between. Germline assignment: CDR1 SGHRS and CDR2 YFSETQ. The CDR3 length is 14 residues. This chain's CDR3 is CASSLPRDTDTQYF. Written as DNA, the CDR3 is TGCGCCAGCAGCTTGCCCCGGGACACAGATACGCAGTATTTT.

This clone was found a few times. The chain joins TRBV9 to TRBJ2-7; the match to TRBD1 covers 7 bases. V was clipped by 4 bases and J by 3 bases; unmatched bases: 7. Germline V CDR1 and CDR2: SGDLS, YYNGEE. The CDR3 sequence is 14 residues long. CDR3 nucleotide sequence: TGTGCCAGCAGCTCCGGGACAGAGAGCTACGAGCAGTACTTC. It yields the protein CASSSGTESYEQYF. The variable domain in full, completed from reference TRBV9 and TRBJ2-7, reads DSGVTQTPKHLITATGQRVTLRCSPRSGDLSVYWYQQSLDQGLQFLIQYYNGEERAKGNILERFSAQQFPDLHSELNLSSLELGDSALYFCASSSGTESYEQYFGPGTRLTVT.